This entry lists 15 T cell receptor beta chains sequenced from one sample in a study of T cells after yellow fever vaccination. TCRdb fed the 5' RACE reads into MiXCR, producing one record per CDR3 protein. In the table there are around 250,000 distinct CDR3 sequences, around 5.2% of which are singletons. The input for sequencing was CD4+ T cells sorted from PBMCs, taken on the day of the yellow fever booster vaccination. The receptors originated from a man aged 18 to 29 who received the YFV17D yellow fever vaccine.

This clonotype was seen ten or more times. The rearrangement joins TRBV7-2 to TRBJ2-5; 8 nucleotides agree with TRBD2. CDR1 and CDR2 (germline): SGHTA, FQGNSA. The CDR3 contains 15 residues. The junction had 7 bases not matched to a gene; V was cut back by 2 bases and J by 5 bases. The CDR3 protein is CASSLRGLGMETQYF. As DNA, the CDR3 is TGTGCCAGCAGCTTAAGGGGACTAGGGATGGAGACCCAGTACTTC.

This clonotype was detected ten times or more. For the CDR3, the DNA is TGCGCCAGCAGCCAAGAAACAGGAGCTAGCACAGATACGCAGTATTTT. Translating gives CASSQETGASTDTQYF. V gene TRBV4-1 combines with J gene TRBJ2-3, with D possibly being TRBD1 (5 bases). This CDR3 comprises 16 residues. CDR1 is MGHRA and CDR2 is YSYEKL in the germline V gene. V was cut by 0 bases and J by 0 bases, with 10 bases left in between.

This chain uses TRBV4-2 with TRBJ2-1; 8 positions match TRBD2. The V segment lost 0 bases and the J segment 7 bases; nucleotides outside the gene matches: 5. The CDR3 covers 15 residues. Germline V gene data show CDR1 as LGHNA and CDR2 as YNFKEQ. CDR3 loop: CASSQDRGGRNEQFF. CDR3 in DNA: TGTGCCAGCAGCCAAGACCGGGGGGGACGGAATGAGCAGTTCTTC.

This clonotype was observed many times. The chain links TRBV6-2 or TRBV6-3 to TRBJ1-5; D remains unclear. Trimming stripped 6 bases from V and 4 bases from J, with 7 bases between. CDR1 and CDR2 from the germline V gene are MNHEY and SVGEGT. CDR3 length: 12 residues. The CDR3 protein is CASSDPNQPQHF. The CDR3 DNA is TGTGCCAGCAGCGACCCTAATCAGCCCCAGCATTTT.

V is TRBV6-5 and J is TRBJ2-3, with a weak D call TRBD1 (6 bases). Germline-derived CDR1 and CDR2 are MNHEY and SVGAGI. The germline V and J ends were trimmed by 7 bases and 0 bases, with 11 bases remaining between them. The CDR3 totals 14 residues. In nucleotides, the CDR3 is TGTGCCAGCAAAATGACAGGCAGCACAGATACGCAGTATTTT. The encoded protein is CASKMTGSTDTQYF.

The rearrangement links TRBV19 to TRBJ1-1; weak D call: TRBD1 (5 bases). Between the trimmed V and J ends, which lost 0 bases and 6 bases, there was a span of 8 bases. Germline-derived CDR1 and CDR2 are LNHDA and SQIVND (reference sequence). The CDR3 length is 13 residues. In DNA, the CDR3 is TGTGCCAGTAGTATAGACAGGGAAGCTGAAGCTTTCTTT. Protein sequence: CASSIDREAEAFF.

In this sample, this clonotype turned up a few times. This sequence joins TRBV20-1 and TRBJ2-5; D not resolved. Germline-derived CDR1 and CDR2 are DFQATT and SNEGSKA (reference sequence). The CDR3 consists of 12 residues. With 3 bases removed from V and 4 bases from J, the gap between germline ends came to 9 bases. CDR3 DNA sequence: TGCAGTGCTAGTGGAAGGATAGAGACCCAGTACTTC. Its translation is CSASGRIETQYF.

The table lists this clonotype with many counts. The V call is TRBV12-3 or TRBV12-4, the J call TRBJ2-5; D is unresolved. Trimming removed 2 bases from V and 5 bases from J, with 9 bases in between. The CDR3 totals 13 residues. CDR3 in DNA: TGTGCCAGCAGTTTACCGCCGGTGGAGACCCAGTACTTC. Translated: CASSLPPVETQYF.

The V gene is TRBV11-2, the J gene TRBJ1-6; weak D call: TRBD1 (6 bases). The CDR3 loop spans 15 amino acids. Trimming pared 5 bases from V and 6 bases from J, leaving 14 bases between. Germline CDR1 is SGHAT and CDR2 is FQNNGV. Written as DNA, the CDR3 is TGTGCCAGCAGCGAACCAGGGGTTCCTAATTCACCCCTCCACTTT. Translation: CASSEPGVPNSPLHF. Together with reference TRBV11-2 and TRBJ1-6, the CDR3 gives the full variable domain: EAGVAQSPRYKIIEKRQSVAFWCNPISGHATLYWYQQILGQGPKLLIQFQNNGVVDDSQLPKDRFSAERLKGVDSTLKIQPAKLEDSAVYLCASSEPGVPNSPLHFGNGTRLTVT.

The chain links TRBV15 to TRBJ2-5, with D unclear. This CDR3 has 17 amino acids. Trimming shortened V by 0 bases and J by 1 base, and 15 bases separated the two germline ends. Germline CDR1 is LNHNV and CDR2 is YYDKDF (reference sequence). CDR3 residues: CATSRDPRNNFQETQYF. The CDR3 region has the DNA TGTGCCACCAGCAGAGATCCCAGAAACAATTTCCAAGAGACCCAGTACTTC.

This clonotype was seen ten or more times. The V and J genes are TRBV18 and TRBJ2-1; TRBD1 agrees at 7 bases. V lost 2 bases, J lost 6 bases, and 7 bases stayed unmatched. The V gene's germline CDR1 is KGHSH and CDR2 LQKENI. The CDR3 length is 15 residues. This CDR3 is CASSPLTGTVNEQFF. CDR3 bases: TGTGCCAGCTCACCATTGACAGGGACGGTCAATGAGCAGTTCTTC.

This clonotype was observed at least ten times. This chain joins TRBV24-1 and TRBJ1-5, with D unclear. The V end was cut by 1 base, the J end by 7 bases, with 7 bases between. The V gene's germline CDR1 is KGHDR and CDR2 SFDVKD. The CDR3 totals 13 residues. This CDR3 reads CATSDFGDQPQHF. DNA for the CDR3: TGTGCCACCAGTGATTTCGGAGACCAGCCCCAGCATTTT.

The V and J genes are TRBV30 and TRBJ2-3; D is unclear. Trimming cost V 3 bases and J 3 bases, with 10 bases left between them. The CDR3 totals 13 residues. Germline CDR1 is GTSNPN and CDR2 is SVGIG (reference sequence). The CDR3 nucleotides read TGTGCCTGGAGCCAAACGACGACAGATACGCAGTATTTT. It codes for CAWSQTTTDTQYF.

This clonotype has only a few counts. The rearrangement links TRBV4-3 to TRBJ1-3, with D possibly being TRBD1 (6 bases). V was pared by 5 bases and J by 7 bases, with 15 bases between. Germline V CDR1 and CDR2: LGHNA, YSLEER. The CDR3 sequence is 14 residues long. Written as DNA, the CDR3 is TGCGCCAGCAGCGCGGCAGGGGCGGCGAACACCATATATTTT. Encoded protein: CASSAAGAANTIYF.

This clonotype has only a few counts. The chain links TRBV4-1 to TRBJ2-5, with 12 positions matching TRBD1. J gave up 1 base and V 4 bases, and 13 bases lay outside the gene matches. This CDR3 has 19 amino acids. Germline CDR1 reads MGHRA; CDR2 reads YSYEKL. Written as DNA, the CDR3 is TGCGCCAGCAGCCGGGGGACAGGGGGCTCCCGGCGATTCCAAGAGACCCAGTACTTC. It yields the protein CASSRGTGGSRRFQETQYF.